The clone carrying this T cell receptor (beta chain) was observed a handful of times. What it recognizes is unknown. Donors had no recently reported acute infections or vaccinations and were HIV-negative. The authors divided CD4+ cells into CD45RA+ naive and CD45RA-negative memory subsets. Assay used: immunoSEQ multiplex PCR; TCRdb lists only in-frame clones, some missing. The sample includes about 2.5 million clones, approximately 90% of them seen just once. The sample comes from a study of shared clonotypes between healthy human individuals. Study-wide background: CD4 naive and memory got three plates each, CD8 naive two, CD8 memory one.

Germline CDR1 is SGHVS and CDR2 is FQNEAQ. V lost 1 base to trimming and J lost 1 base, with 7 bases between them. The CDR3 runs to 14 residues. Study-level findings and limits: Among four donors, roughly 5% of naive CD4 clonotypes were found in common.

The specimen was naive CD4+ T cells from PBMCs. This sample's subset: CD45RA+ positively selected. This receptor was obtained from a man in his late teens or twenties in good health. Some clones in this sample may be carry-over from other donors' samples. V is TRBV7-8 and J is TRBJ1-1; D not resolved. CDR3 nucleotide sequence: TGTGCCAGCAGCTTAGTGGTCGGGAACACTGAAGCTTTCTTT. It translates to CASSLVVGNTEAFF.